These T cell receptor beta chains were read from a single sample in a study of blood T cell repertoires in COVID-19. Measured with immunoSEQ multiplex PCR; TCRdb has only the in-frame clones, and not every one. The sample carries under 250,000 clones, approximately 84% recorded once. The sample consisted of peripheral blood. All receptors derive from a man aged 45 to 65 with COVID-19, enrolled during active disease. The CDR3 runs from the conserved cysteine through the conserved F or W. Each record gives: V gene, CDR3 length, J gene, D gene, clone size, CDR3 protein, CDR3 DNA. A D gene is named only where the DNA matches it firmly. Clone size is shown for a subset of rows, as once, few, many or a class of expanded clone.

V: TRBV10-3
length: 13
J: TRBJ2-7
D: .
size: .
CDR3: CAISVAPEYEQYF
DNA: TGTGCCATCAGTGTAGCCCCTGAGTACGAGCAGTACTTC

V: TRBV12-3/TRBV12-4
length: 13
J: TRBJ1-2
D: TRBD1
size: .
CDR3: CASSAQGGYGYTF
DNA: TGTGCCAGCAGCGCGCAGGGGGGCTATGGCTACACCTTC

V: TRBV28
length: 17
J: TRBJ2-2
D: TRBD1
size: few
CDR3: CASSSGTGGVIFGELFF
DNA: TGTGCCAGCAGCTCCGGGACAGGGGGCGTGATTTTCGGGGAGCTGTTTTTT

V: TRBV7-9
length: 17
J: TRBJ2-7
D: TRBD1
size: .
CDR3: CASSLGYRDRDSYEQYF
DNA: TGTGCCAGCAGCTTGGGGTACCGGGACAGGGATTCCTACGAGCAGTACTTC

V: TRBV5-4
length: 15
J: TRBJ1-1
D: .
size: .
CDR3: CASSLAGGMGTEAFF
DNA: TGTGCCAGCAGCTTGGCGGGGGGCATGGGCACTGAAGCTTTCTTT

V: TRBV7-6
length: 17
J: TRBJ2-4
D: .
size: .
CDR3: CASSLGALRGQLNIQYF
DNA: TGTGCCAGCAGCTTAGGGGCACTTAGGGGACAATTAAACATTCAGTACTTC

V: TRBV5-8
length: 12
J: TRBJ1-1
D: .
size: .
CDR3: CASSLIGAEAFF
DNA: TGTGCCAGCAGCTTGATAGGGGCAGAGGCTTTCTTT

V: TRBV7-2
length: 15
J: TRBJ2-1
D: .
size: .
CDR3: CASSLSSSSYNEQFF
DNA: TGTGCCAGCAGCCTCTCTAGCAGCTCCTACAATGAGCAGTTCTTC

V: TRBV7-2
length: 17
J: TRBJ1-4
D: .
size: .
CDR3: CASSLGHPNGANEKLFF
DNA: TGTGCCAGCAGCCTGGGACACCCCAACGGGGCTAATGAAAAACTGTTTTTT

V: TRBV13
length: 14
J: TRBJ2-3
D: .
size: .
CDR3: CASSSRRGPDTQYF
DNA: TGTGCCAGCAGCTCTCGGAGGGGGCCAGATACGCAGTATTTT

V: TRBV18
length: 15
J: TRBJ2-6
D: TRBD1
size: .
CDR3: CASSPQGTGGDVLTF
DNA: TGTGCCAGCTCACCACAAGGGACAGGAGGGGACGTCCTGACTTTC

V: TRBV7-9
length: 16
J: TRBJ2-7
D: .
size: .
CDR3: CASSLAREVGNWEQYF
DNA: TGTGCCAGCAGCTTAGCGAGGGAGGTGGGGAATTGGGAGCAGTACTTC

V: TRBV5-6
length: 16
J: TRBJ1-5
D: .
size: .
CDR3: CASSLAGQGWDQPQHF
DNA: TGTGCCAGCAGCTTGGCCGGGCAGGGTTGGGATCAGCCCCAGCATTTT

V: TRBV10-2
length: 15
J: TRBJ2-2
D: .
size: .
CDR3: CATKNRGSSTGELFF
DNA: TGCGCCACCAAGAACCGGGGTTCGAGCACCGGGGAGCTGTTTTTT

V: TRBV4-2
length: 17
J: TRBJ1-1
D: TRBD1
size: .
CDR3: CASSRGTGGDTDTEAFF
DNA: TGTGCCAGCAGCCGAGGGACAGGGGGCGACACGGACACTGAAGCTTTCTTT

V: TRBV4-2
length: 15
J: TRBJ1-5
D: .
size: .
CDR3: CASSQEARGNQPQHF
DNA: TGTGCCAGCAGCCAAGAGGCCCGGGGGAATCAGCCCCAGCATTTT

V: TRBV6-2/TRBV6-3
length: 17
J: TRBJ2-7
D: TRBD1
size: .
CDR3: CASSARGQGGWSYEQYF
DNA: TGTGCCAGCAGCGCCCGGGGACAGGGCGGTTGGTCCTACGAGCAGTACTTC

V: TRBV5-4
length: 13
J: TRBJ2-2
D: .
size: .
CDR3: CASSGGVAGELFF
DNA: TGTGCCAGCAGCGGCGGGGTAGCCGGGGAGCTGTTTTTT

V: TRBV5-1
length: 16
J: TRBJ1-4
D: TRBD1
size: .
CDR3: CASSRTGELTNEKLFF
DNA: TGCGCCAGCAGCCGGACAGGGGAGCTGACTAATGAAAAACTGTTTTTT

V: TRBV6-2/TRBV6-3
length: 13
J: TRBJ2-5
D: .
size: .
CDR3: CASSSGRLETQYF
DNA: TGTGCCAGCAGTTCGGGAAGACTAGAGACCCAGTACTTC

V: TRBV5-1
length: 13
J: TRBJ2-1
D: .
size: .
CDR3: CASSPSGDNEQFF
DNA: TGCGCCAGCAGCCCCTCGGGAGACAATGAGCAGTTCTTC

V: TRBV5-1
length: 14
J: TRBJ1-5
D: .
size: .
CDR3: CASSARGGNQPQHF
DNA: TGCGCCAGCAGCGCCAGGGGTGGCAATCAGCCCCAGCATTTT

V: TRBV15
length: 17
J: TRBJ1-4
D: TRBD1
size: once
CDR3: CATSRTGVLATNEKLFF
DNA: TGTGCCACCAGCAGAACAGGGGTCCTTGCAACTAATGAAAAACTGTTTTTT

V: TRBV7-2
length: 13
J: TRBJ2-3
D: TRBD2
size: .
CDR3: CASSIGTNWGQYF
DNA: TGTGCCAGCAGCATCGGGACTAATTGGGGGCAGTATTTT

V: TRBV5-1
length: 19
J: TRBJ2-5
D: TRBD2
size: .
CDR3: CASSLATSGTGGYQETQYF
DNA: TGCGCCAGCAGCTTGGCGACTAGCGGGACTGGGGGGTACCAAGAGACCCAGTACTTC

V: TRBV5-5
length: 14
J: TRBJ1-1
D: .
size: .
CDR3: CASSFDIRNTEAFF
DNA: TGTGCCAGCAGCTTTGACATACGAAACACTGAAGCTTTCTTT

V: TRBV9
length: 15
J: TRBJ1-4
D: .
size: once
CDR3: CASSVSGQPNEKLFF
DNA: TGTGCCAGCAGCGTATCAGGTCAGCCCAATGAAAAACTGTTTTTT

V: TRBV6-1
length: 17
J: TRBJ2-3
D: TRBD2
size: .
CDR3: CASSELAGARRTDTQYF
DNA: TGTGCCAGCAGTGAACTAGCGGGGGCCCGGAGGACAGATACGCAGTATTTT

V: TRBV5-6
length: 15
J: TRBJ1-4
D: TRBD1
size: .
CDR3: CASSKQGSRNEKLFF
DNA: TGTGCCAGCAGCAAACAGGGGAGCCGTAATGAAAAACTGTTTTTT

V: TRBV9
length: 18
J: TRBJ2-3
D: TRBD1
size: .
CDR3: CASSLKLGTGVGTDTQYF
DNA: TGTGCCAGCAGCCTCAAACTGGGGACAGGGGTCGGCACAGATACGCAGTATTTT

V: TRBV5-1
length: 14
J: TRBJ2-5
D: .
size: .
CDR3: CASSSRQTQETQYF
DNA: TGCGCCAGCAGCTCCAGACAGACTCAAGAGACCCAGTACTTC

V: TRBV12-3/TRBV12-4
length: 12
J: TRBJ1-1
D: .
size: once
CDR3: CASSLQGTEAFF
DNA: TGTGCCAGCAGTTTACAGGGGACTGAAGCTTTCTTT

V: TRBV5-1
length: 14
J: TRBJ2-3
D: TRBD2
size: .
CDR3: CASRTSGGSDTQYF
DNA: TGCGCCAGCAGGACTAGCGGGGGGTCTGATACGCAGTATTTT

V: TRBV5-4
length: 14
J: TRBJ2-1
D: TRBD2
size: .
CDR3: CASSLSGTSDEQFF
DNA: TGTGCCAGCAGCTTGAGCGGGACTAGCGACGAGCAGTTCTTC

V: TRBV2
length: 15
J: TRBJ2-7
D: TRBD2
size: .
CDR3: CASRAGLAGAYEQYF
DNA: TGTGCCAGCAGGGCGGGACTAGCGGGAGCCTACGAGCAGTACTTC

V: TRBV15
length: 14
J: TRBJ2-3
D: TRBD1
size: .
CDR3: CATSMDRGRDTQYF
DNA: TGTGCCACCAGCATGGACAGGGGGCGGGATACGCAGTATTTT

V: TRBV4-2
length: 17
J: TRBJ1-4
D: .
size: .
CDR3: CASSQGYRIQLGEKLFF
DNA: TGTGCCAGCAGCCAAGGATACAGGATCCAGCTAGGAGAAAAACTGTTTTTT

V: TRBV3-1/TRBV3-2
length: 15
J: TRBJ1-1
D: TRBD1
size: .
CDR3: CASSNRQGGSLWAFF
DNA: TGTGCCAGCAGCAACCGACAGGGCGGTAGCCTTTGGGCTTTCTTT

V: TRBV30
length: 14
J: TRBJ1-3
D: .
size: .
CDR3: CAWSVGVAGNTIYF
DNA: TGTGCCTGGAGTGTCGGGGTGGCTGGAAACACCATATATTTT

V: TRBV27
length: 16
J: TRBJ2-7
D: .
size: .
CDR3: CASSLASSLVVYEQYF
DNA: TGTGCCAGCAGTCTCGCGTCTAGTCTAGTCGTCTACGAGCAGTACTTC

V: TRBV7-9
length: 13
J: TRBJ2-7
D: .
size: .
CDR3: CASSFGGSYEQYF
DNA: TGTGCCAGCAGCTTCGGGGGTTCCTACGAGCAGTACTTC

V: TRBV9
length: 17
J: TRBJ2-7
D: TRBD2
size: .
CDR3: CASSVGTGTSGTYEQYF
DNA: TGTGCCAGCAGCGTAGGTACCGGGACTAGCGGGACCTACGAGCAGTACTTC

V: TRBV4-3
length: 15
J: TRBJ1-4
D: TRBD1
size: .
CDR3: CASSRSTGGNEKLFF
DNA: TGCGCCAGCAGCCGCTCGACAGGGGGGAATGAAAAACTGTTTTTT

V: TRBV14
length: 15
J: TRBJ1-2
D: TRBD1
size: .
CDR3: CASSQDRGRLNGYTF
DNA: TGTGCCAGCAGCCAGGACAGGGGGCGGCTAAATGGCTACACCTTC

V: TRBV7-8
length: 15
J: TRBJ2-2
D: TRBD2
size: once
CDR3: CASSQGLAVYGELFF
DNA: TGTGCCAGCAGCCAGGGACTAGCGGTTTACGGGGAGCTGTTTTTT

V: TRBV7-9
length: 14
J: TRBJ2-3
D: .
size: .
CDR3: CASNRVGVSDTQYF
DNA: TGTGCCAGCAACCGGGTGGGAGTGTCAGATACGCAGTATTTT

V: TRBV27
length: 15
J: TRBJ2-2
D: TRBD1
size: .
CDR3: CASTGQGANTGELFF
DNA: TGTGCCAGCACCGGACAGGGGGCTAACACCGGGGAGCTGTTTTTT

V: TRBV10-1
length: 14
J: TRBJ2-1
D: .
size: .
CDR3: CASNDGGSYNEQFF
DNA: TGCGCCAGCAATGACGGGGGCTCCTACAATGAGCAGTTCTTC

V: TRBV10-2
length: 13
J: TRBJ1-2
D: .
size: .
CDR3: CASRLGVDYGYTF
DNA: TGCGCCAGCAGGTTAGGGGTCGACTATGGCTACACCTTC

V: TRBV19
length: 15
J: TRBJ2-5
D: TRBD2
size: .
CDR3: CASSVRLAGKETQYF
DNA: TGTGCCAGTAGTGTTAGACTAGCGGGAAAAGAGACCCAGTACTTC

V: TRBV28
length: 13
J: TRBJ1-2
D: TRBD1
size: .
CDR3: CASSMGQGWSYTF
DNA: TGTGCCAGCAGCATGGGACAGGGATGGAGCTACACCTTC

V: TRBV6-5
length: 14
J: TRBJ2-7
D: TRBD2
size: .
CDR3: CASSLAGGPGEQYF
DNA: TGTGCCAGCAGTTTAGCGGGAGGGCCCGGCGAGCAGTACTTC

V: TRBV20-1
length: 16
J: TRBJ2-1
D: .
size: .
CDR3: CSASPLRLNAYNEQFF
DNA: TGCAGTGCTAGTCCCCTAAGACTAAACGCCTACAATGAGCAGTTCTTC

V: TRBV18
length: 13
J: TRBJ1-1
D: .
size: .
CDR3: CASSQGQNTEAFF
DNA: TGTGCCAGCTCCCAAGGACAGAACACTGAAGCTTTCTTT

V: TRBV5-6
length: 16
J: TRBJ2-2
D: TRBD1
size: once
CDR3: CASSLGTGTYTGELFF
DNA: TGTGCCAGCAGCTTAGGGACAGGGACCTACACCGGGGAGCTGTTTTTT

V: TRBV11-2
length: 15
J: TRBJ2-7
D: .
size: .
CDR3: CASSFFDSGGYEQYF
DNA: TGTGCCAGCAGCTTCTTCGACTCCGGGGGCTACGAGCAGTACTTC

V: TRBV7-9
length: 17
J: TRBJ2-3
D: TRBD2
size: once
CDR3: CASSLALAGGPEDTQYF
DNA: TGTGCCAGCAGCTTAGCCCTAGCGGGGGGGCCTGAAGATACGCAGTATTTT